This entry concerns a single T cell receptor beta chain. The antigen remains unidentified. This sample is drawn from a study of CD8+ T cells in alopecia areata. TCR sequencing used cDNA made by reverse transcription of extracted RNA. Repertoires were generated with immunoSEQ multiplex PCR, while TCRdb's copy carries only in-frame clones and drops some. The sample contains under 300,000 clones, 60% of which appear only once. Per germline, CDR1 MNHNY and CDR2 SVGAGI (reference sequence). The CDR3 consists of 13 residues. Trimming removed 2 bases at V and 4 bases at J, with 8 bases between. Study-wide results and limits: Both scalp clonality and the expanded CD8+ clones among the top 100 showed a significant decrease with tofacitinib.

Treatment reported: oral pan-JAK inhibitor, 5-10 mg twice daily. J is TRBJ1-1 and V is TRBV6-6; D ambiguous. The material was CD4+ T cells sorted from blood, obtained around week 54, from a patient treated with tofacitinib. The TCR sequence derives from a human donor with alopecia areata. CDR3 sequence: CASSYEGPTEAFF. In DNA form, the CDR3 reads TGTGCCAGCAGTTACGAAGGACCCACTGAAGCTTTCTTT.